This T cell receptor (beta chain) stems from a study of T cell responses to AZD1222 COVID-19 vaccine. Libraries were prepared by immunoSEQ multiplex PCR; TCRdb keeps only in-frame clonotypes and omits some of them. Of around 120,000 clones listed, more than 90% are singletons. This clonotype was obtained from an adult in good health. The sample consisted of peripheral blood, taken on day 0 of AZD1222 vaccination.

CDR3 loop: CASSAQGYEQYF. CDR3 nucleotide sequence: TGTGCCAGTAGTGCACAGGGTTACGAGCAGTACTTC. The chain joins TRBV19 to TRBJ2-7; maybe TRBD1 (6 bases). CDR3 length: 12 residues. V lost 5 bases and J lost 4, with 9 bases in between. CDR1 and CDR2 from the germline V gene are LNHDA and SQIVND (reference sequence).